Each of the 29 T cell receptor beta chains below was sequenced from the same sample in a study of CD8 T cells in ankylosing spondylitis (dated by TCRdb to about 2017). Library generation was performed with 5' RACE. The sequencer was an Illumina HiSeq 2500. TCRdb's own reprocessing of the public reads used fastp at Q25 and MiXCR and kept productive beta chains. Rows with a matching CDR3 protein are joined into one entry that keeps the most common DNA and genes. The sample yields around 300,000 distinct CDR3 sequences; around 20% were counted once. Of the sample, roughly 3.4% falls within the top ten clones. Specimen: blood, either unsorted or a sorted T cell fraction (not recorded which). Receptor source: a female donor with ankylosing spondylitis or in good health (not recorded which).

This clonotype was counted at least ten times. V is TRBV20-1 and J is TRBJ2-7; D is possibly TRBD1 or TRBD2 (6 bases each). Germline V gene sequence: CDR1 DFQATT, CDR2 SNEGSKA (reference sequence). Between the trimmed V and J ends, which lost 1 base and 3 bases, there was a span of 19 bases. The CDR3 has 16 residues. The CDR3 region has the DNA TGCAGTGCTAGAGGATCAGCGTACGGGGGCCGCTACGAGCAGTACTTC. It codes for CSARGSAYGGRYEQYF.

This clonotype was detected ten times or more. The gene calls are TRBV20-1 and TRBJ2-1; weak D call: TRBD1 (7 bases). This CDR3 is built from 13 residues. Trimming pared 6 bases from V and 5 bases from J, leaving 14 bases between. In germline, CDR1 is DFQATT, CDR2 SNEGSKA (reference sequence). The CDR3 region has the DNA TGCAGTGCCAACCAGGGGGGCCACAATGAGCAGTTCTTC. As protein: CSANQGGHNEQFF.

This rearrangement joins TRBV7-2 to TRBJ2-3, with no clear D. V lost 4 bases, J lost 8 bases, and 10 bases lay in between. This CDR3 is built from 12 residues. CDR1 and CDR2 (germline): SGHTA, FQGNSA. This chain's CDR3 is CASSSFYFTQYF. Written as DNA, the CDR3 is TGTGCCAGCAGCTCCTTCTACTTTACGCAGTATTTT.

The table lists this clonotype with many counts. V gene TRBV2 combines with J gene TRBJ2-1; no firm D call. From germline, CDR1 is SNHLY and CDR2 FYNNEI. V lost 4 bases and J lost 0, with 7 bases in between. The CDR3 runs 14 residues. The CDR3 DNA follows: TGTGCCAGCAGTGGGAGTTCCTCCTACAATGAGCAGTTCTTC. Amino acids: CASSGSSSYNEQFF.

This clonotype was seen only a few times. This chain joins TRBV20-1 and TRBJ2-3; TRBD2 aligns across 12 bases. V lost 3 bases, J lost 7 bases, and 2 bases stayed unmatched. CDR3 length: 13 amino acids. Germline V CDR1 and CDR2: DFQATT, SNEGSKA (reference sequence). The CDR3 here is CSARTSGRNTQYF. The CDR3 region has the DNA TGCAGTGCTAGGACTAGCGGGAGAAATACGCAGTATTTT.

This clonotype was seen more than once but under ten times. J is TRBJ2-5 and V is TRBV20-1; 10 bases line up with TRBD2. The CDR3 has 16 amino acids. CDR1 is DFQATT, CDR2 SNEGSKA, per germline (reference sequence). V gave up 3 bases and J gave up 4 bases; unmatched junction bases: 11. Here the CDR3 reads CSASGAGGRMRETQYF. In DNA, the CDR3 is TGCAGTGCTAGTGGAGCGGGGGGGAGGATGAGAGAGACCCAGTACTTC.

The chain combines TRBV30 with TRBJ1-2, with 7 nucleotides matching TRBD1. Germline V lookup: CDR1 GTSNPN, CDR2 SVGIG (reference sequence). CDR3 length: 12 residues. Trimming removed 1 base from V and 5 bases from J; junction bases left unmatched: 1. This CDR3 reads CAWSGQGYGYTF. As DNA, the CDR3 is TGTGCCTGGAGTGGACAGGGATATGGCTACACCTTC.

The rearrangement links TRBV27 to TRBJ2-3; D not resolved. V shed 7 bases and J shed 1 base, with 9 bases lying between them. The CDR3 runs to 13 residues. CDR1 and CDR2 from the germline V gene are MNHEY and SMNVEV (reference sequence). The CDR3 DNA is TGTGCCAGCACTTTCCTGGGCACAGATACGCAGTATTTT. As protein: CASTFLGTDTQYF.

This clonotype has a handful of counts. The chain has TRBV7-9 and TRBJ1-6; D may be TRBD1 (6 bases). This CDR3 region has 14 residues. CDR1 is SEHNR and CDR2 is FQNEAQ in the germline V gene (reference sequence). V gave up 1 base and J gave up 11 bases, with 12 bases separating them. The CDR3 reads CASSLEGGGTPLHF. CDR3 DNA: TGTGCCAGCAGCTTAGAAGGGGGTGGTACACCCCTCCACTTT.

This clonotype was picked up a small number of times. The CDR3 sequence is CSVATGAGYEQYF. The CDR3 nucleotides are TGCAGCGTCGCGACAGGGGCAGGTTACGAGCAGTACTTC. V and J are TRBV29-1 and TRBJ2-7; 8 nucleotides align to TRBD1. Germline V lookup: CDR1 SQVTM, CDR2 ANQGSEA. This CDR3 region has 13 residues. The J segment lost 4 bases and the V segment lost 6 bases, leaving 8 bases of the junction unmatched.

The V gene is TRBV15, the J gene TRBJ2-3; the D call may be TRBD1 or TRBD2 (5 bases each). Germline V lookup: CDR1 LNHNV, CDR2 YYDKDF (reference sequence). The CDR3 sequence is 16 residues long. V was trimmed by 0 bases and J by 3 bases, leaving 13 bases between them. CDR3: CATSRDWGRGTDTQYF. In nucleotides, the CDR3 is TGTGCCACCAGCAGAGACTGGGGGAGAGGAACAGATACGCAGTATTTT.

This rearrangement joins TRBV12-3 or TRBV12-4 to TRBJ1-4; 8 positions match TRBD1. V shed 6 bases and J 7 bases; nucleotides not matched to a gene: 7. The CDR3 runs to 14 residues. The CDR3 DNA sequence: TGTGCCAGCAGCCAGGACAGGGTTAGTGAAAAACTGTTTTTT. Its translation: CASSQDRVSEKLFF.

The genes are TRBV6-1 and TRBJ2-5; maybe TRBD2 (6 bases). The CDR3 has 16 amino acids. Germline assignment: CDR1 MNHNS and CDR2 SASEGT. Trimming took off 4 bases at V and 2 bases at J, with 17 bases between the two ends. For the CDR3, the DNA is TGTGCCAGCAGTGTGGGGGTGGGAGGTCGGCAAGAGACCCAGTACTTC. This codes for CASSVGVGGRQETQYF.

The rearrangement uses TRBV4-2 and TRBJ2-3; the match to TRBD1 covers 11 bases. V lost 0 bases and J lost 2; bases outside the gene matches: 10. CDR1 LGHNA and CDR2 YNFKEQ come from the germline V gene. The CDR3 has 19 amino acids. CDR3 residues: CASSQDLRGTGGSTDTQYF. CDR3 coding DNA: TGTGCCAGCAGCCAAGATCTTAGGGGGACAGGGGGTTCCACAGATACGCAGTATTTT.

V and J are TRBV5-6 and TRBJ2-2; 9 nucleotides match TRBD1. The CDR3 spans 17 residues. The V gene end was trimmed by 4 bases and the J gene end by 1 base; junction bases not matched to a gene: 8. Per the germline V gene, CDR1 is SGHDT and CDR2 is YYEEEE. CDR3 sequence reads: CASSLDLTGGNTGELFF. The CDR3 region has the DNA TGTGCCAGCAGCCTCGACCTGACAGGGGGGAACACCGGGGAGCTGTTTTTT.

The chain employs TRBV25-1 and TRBJ2-7; 8 bases line up with TRBD2. This CDR3 comprises 17 residues. CDR1 MGHDK and CDR2 SYGVNS come from the germline V gene. Germline trimming cut 5 bases from V and 4 bases from J; bases unmatched to any gene: 16. The CDR3 loop reads CASSPRPYGTSMYEQYF. CDR3 DNA sequence: TGTGCCAGCAGTCCACGACCCTACGGGACTAGTATGTACGAGCAGTACTTC.

In this sample, this clonotype turned up once. The rearrangement uses TRBV20-1 and TRBJ2-5; 7 bases align to TRBD2. V lost 6 bases and J lost 0; bases outside the gene matches: 16. Germline loops: CDR1 DFQATT, CDR2 SNEGSKA (reference sequence). The CDR3 is 17 residues long. CDR3 sequence reads: CSAPRRVAGLYQETQYF. The CDR3 DNA sequence: TGCAGTGCCCCTAGGCGGGTAGCGGGCCTGTACCAAGAGACCCAGTACTTC.

The chain has TRBV5-1 and TRBJ2-7; 7 positions agree with TRBD2. The V and J ends lost 4 bases and 1 base, in that order; junction bases with no gene match: 5. From germline, CDR1 is SGHRS and CDR2 YFSETQ. The CDR3 has 14 residues. In DNA form, the CDR3 reads TGCGCCAGCAGCAGCGGGACGGTGTCCTACGAGCAGTACTTC. Protein sequence: CASSSGTVSYEQYF. Filled out from reference TRBV5-1 and TRBJ2-7, the complete variable domain reads KAGVTQTPRYLIKTRGQQVTLSCSPISGHRSVSWYQQTPGQGLQFLFEYFSETQRNKGNFPGRFSGRQFSNSRSEMNVSTLELGDSALYLCASSSGTVSYEQYFGPGTRLTVT.

J is TRBJ2-4 and V is TRBV4-3, with 7 bases aligning to TRBD1. This CDR3 has 17 residues. With 0 bases clipped from V and 2 bases from J, the junction kept 7 bases outside the gene matches. Germline V gene data show CDR1 as LGHNA and CDR2 as YSLEER. CDR3 sequence (DNA): TGCGCCAGCAGCCAAGACCCACCCAGGGGGTCCAAAAACATTCAGTACTTC. It translates to CASSQDPPRGSKNIQYF.

The V call is TRBV6-1, the J call TRBJ2-5, with D perhaps TRBD1 or TRBD2 (5 bases each). This CDR3 has 14 residues. Germline CDR1 MNHNS, CDR2 SASEGT. In DNA, the CDR3 is TGTGACAGTAACACACAGGCCCGCGGGGAGACCCAGTACTTC. It encodes CDSNTQARGETQYF.

The V gene is TRBV18, the J gene TRBJ1-1; 7 nucleotides align to TRBD1. There are 17 residues in the CDR3. The J segment lost 1 base and the V segment lost 3 bases, leaving 11 bases of the junction unmatched. CDR1 KGHSH and CDR2 LQKENI come from the germline V gene. CDR3 nucleotide sequence: TGTGCCAGCTCACCGTCAGGGGGGGGGAACCCGAACACTGAAGCTTTCTTT. Translated, it gives CASSPSGGGNPNTEAFF.

The chain recombines TRBV7-9 with TRBJ2-7; 10 bases are a match to TRBD1. The CDR3 has 16 amino acids. Germline V gene data show CDR1 as SEHNR and CDR2 as FQNEAQ (reference sequence). V shed 2 bases and J 0 bases; nucleotides not matched to a gene: 4. The CDR3 bases are TGTGCCAGCAGCTTAAAGACAGGGGGCACCTCCTACGAGCAGTACTTC. Translation: CASSLKTGGTSYEQYF. Full variable domain (missing parts from reference TRBV7-9 and TRBJ2-7): DTGVSQNPRHKITKRGQNVTFRCDPISEHNRLYWYRQTLGQGPEFLTYFQNEAQLEKSRLLSDRFSAERPKGSFSTLEIQRTEQGDSAMYLCASSLKTGGTSYEQYFGPGTRLTVT.

The genes are TRBV6-1 and TRBJ1-2; maybe TRBD1 (5 bases). The CDR3 is 15 amino acids. V lost 2 bases to trimming and J lost 4 bases, with 14 bases between them. Germline CDR1 MNHNS, CDR2 SASEGT. CDR3 sequence (DNA): TGTGCCAGCAGTGAACTAAGGGGTTGGGGCTATGGCTACACCTTC. Translation gives CASSELRGWGYGYTF.

This clonotype was recorded a few times. This sequence joins TRBV3-1 and TRBJ2-2; D is uncertain. The CDR3 extends over 13 amino acids. Germline V lookup: CDR1 LGHDT, CDR2 YNNKEL (reference sequence). Trimming pared 0 bases from V and 8 bases from J, leaving 7 bases between. CDR3 sequence: CASSQDYIGELFF. The CDR3 DNA reads TGTGCCAGCAGCCAAGACTATATAGGGGAGCTGTTTTTT.

This clonotype was seen repeatedly, ten times or more. The CDR3: CSVDKGGRNTEAFF. The CDR3 DNA reads as TGCAGCGTTGACAAGGGCGGGAGGAACACTGAAGCTTTCTTT. The rearrangement uses TRBV29-1 and TRBJ1-1; D is unclear. CDR1 is SQVTM, CDR2 ANQGSEA, per germline. Trimming left V 3 bases short and J 1 base short, with 12 bases between. The CDR3 has 14 amino acids.

This chain uses TRBV7-2 with TRBJ1-2; TRBD1 is a possible D gene (5 bases). V shed 10 bases and J shed 4 bases, with 16 bases lying between them. The CDR3 has 13 residues. Germline-derived CDR1 and CDR2 are SGHTA and FQGNSA. CDR3 sequence reads: CATSRQGGYGYTF. The CDR3 coding sequence is TGTGCCACCTCCAGGCAGGGAGGCTATGGCTACACCTTC.

In this sample, this clonotype turned up a few times. The chain combines TRBV6-6 with TRBJ1-2; no clear D. Between the trimmed V and J ends, which lost 6 bases and 9 bases, there was a span of 14 bases. The CDR3 spans 12 residues. Germline values: CDR1 MNHNY, CDR2 SVGAGI (reference sequence). CDR3 amino acids: CASSPSGPSYTF. For the CDR3, the DNA is TGTGCCAGCAGCCCCTCGGGTCCTAGCTACACCTTC.

This clonotype has at least ten counts. V is TRBV12-3 or TRBV12-4 and J is TRBJ1-1; 8 bases are a match to TRBD1. The CDR3 is made up of 13 amino acids. Losses at the gene ends were 7 bases for V and 4 bases for J; bases not matched to a gene: 5. The CDR3 protein is CASITGGVTEAFF. As DNA, the CDR3 is TGTGCCAGCATAACAGGGGGGGTCACTGAAGCTTTCTTT.

There are many counts of this clonotype. The V call is TRBV6-5, the J call TRBJ2-3; D is ambiguous. This CDR3 is built from 14 residues. Trimming removed 4 bases at V and 4 bases at J, with 12 bases between. CDR1 is MNHEY and CDR2 is SVGAGI in the germline V gene. Here the CDR3 reads CASSLRFAADTQYF. The DNA of the CDR3 is TGTGCCAGCAGTTTGCGTTTCGCGGCAGATACGCAGTATTTT.